A single TCR beta chain is shown here with its context. Its specificity is not known. General observations from the study: The TCR gene usage of tumor memory CD4+ T cells clustered together with blood and lymph node memory CD4+ cells and with lymph node naive CD4+ cells. Tumor Treg TCRs overlapped most with tumor naive CD4+ cells.

A single record per CDR3 protein comes from TCRdb applying MiXCR to the 5' RACE reads. The top ten clones hold about 4.3% of a sample with about 32,000 distinct CDR3 sequences, approximately 25% of them seen once. The CDR3 consists of 14 residues. Germline lookup yields CDR1 SGHTA and CDR2 FQGNSA. V was clipped by 5 bases and J by 7 bases; unmatched bases: 5. V and J are TRBV7-2 and TRBJ2-2; 9 bases fit TRBD2. The sequenced sample consisted of memory CD4+ T cells sorted from blood. Subset here: memory CD4+ T cells, CD4+CD45RO+CD25-. This receptor was identified in a female donor with breast cancer. The CDR3 protein is CASSPLAGHGELFF. The CDR3 coding sequence is TGTGCCAGCAGCCCCCTAGCGGGACACGGGGAGCTGTTTTTT.